This T cell receptor beta chain was captured by sequencing in a study of technical replicates of blood from several donors. The CDR3 length is 13 residues. Trimming stripped 7 bases from V and 5 bases from J, with 14 bases between. CDR1 and CDR2 from the germline V gene are MNHEY and SVGAGI. The assay was immunoSEQ multiplex PCR, and TCRdb's table has in-frame clones only and misses some. The top ten hold roughly 5% of the sample, which has 70,000 or so clones, around nine tenths seen once. The material sequenced was PBMCs. This TCR derives from a human donor in good health. Some clones in this sample may be carry-over from other donors' samples. The gene calls are TRBV6-5 and TRBJ2-5, with D perhaps matching TRBD2 (5 bases). The CDR3 nucleotides read TGTGCCAGCACCCGCGGGCCGGGGGAGACCCAGTACTTC. It yields the protein CASTRGPGETQYF.